Listed below are T cell receptor beta chains from one sample, sequenced in a study of T cell repertoires in cytomegalovirus infection. TCRdb fed the reads into MiXCR, producing one record per CDR3 protein. The sample holds 650,000 to 850,000 distinct CDR3 sequences; around 29% are singletons and the top ten take 13%. For these receptors, no antigen is known. The sequencing used cultured CD8+ T cells from PBMCs, collected from culture after CMV antigen stimulation. Source of these receptors: a human donor in good health (CMV status not recorded). Some clones in this sample may be carry-over from other donors' samples. The CDR3 runs from the conserved cysteine through the conserved F or W. The D gene is left open where the match is weak. Part of the rows lack a size; the others show once, few, many or a class for expanded clones.

v_gene: TRBV7-9; j_gene: TRBJ1-1; len: 14; abundance: NA; d_gene: NA; CDR3aa: CASSRTLGATEAFF; CDR3nt: TGTGCCAGCAGCCGAACCTTAGGGGCCACTGAAGCTTTCTTT
v_gene: TRBV29-1; j_gene: TRBJ2-5; len: 15; abundance: NA; d_gene: NA; CDR3aa: CSVEGHPRFAETQYF; CDR3nt: TGCAGCGTTGAGGGACACCCAAGATTCGCGGAGACCCAGTACTTC
v_gene: TRBV6-5; j_gene: TRBJ1-1; len: 13; abundance: NA; d_gene: NA; CDR3aa: CASSTSWNTEAFF; CDR3nt: TGTGCCAGCAGTACCAGTTGGAACACTGAAGCTTTCTTT
v_gene: TRBV9; j_gene: TRBJ1-1; len: 14; abundance: few; d_gene: NA; CDR3aa: CASSDSGRDTEAFF; CDR3nt: TGTGCCAGCAGCGACTCAGGGAGGGACACTGAAGCTTTCTTT
v_gene: TRBV10-2; j_gene: TRBJ1-2; len: 14; abundance: NA; d_gene: NA; CDR3aa: CASSTLQQFTGYTF; CDR3nt: TGCGCCAGCAGTACCTTACAACAGTTCACTGGCTACACCTTC
v_gene: TRBV19; j_gene: TRBJ1-5; len: 14; abundance: few; d_gene: NA; CDR3aa: CASKEDEYNQPQHF; CDR3nt: TGTGCCAGTAAGGAGGACGAGTACAATCAGCCCCAGCATTTT
v_gene: TRBV27; j_gene: TRBJ1-2; len: 13; abundance: few; d_gene: TRBD1; CDR3aa: CASSFRTGRAYTF; CDR3nt: TGTGCCAGCAGTTTTCGGACAGGGCGAGCCTACACCTTC
v_gene: TRBV4-3; j_gene: TRBJ2-1; len: 18; abundance: NA; d_gene: TRBD2; CDR3aa: CASSQDMNSGGAWNEQFF; CDR3nt: TGCGCCAGCAGCCAAGATATGAATAGCGGGGGGGCGTGGAATGAGCAGTTCTTC
v_gene: TRBV11-2; j_gene: TRBJ2-7; len: 14; abundance: NA; d_gene: NA; CDR3aa: CASRSGLETYEQYF; CDR3nt: TGTGCCAGCAGGAGCGGGTTGGAGACCTACGAGCAGTACTTC
v_gene: TRBV6-5; j_gene: TRBJ2-7; len: 13; abundance: many; d_gene: NA; CDR3aa: CASRGREAYEQYF; CDR3nt: TGTGCAAGCAGGGGCAGGGAGGCCTACGAGCAGTACTTC
v_gene: TRBV7-8; j_gene: TRBJ1-2; len: 16; abundance: few; d_gene: NA; CDR3aa: CASSLAGRSSNYGYTF; CDR3nt: TGTGCCAGCAGCTTAGCGGGTCGGAGTTCTAACTATGGCTACACCTTC
v_gene: TRBV19; j_gene: TRBJ2-1; len: 17; abundance: few; d_gene: TRBD1; CDR3aa: CASSIDHDRVPYNEQFF; CDR3nt: TGTGCCAGTAGTATAGATCATGACAGGGTCCCCTACAATGAGCAGTTCTTC
v_gene: TRBV9; j_gene: TRBJ1-2; len: 12; abundance: once; d_gene: NA; CDR3aa: CASSTQLGGYTF; CDR3nt: TGTGCCAGCAGCACCCAACTTGGAGGCTACACCTTC
v_gene: TRBV6-8; j_gene: TRBJ1-3; len: 15; abundance: NA; d_gene: NA; CDR3aa: CASSYSQGSGNTIYF; CDR3nt: TGTGCCAGCAGTTACTCCCAGGGAAGTGGAAACACCATATATTTT
v_gene: TRBV7-9; j_gene: TRBJ1-1; len: 14; abundance: many; d_gene: TRBD1; CDR3aa: CASSLSGQGSEAFF; CDR3nt: TGTGCCAGCAGCTTATCGGGACAGGGGTCTGAAGCTTTCTTT
v_gene: TRBV27; j_gene: TRBJ1-1; len: 16; abundance: NA; d_gene: NA; CDR3aa: CASSSSAGRGNTEAFF; CDR3nt: TGTGCCAGCAGTTCCTCCGCGGGACGGGGGAACACTGAAGCTTTCTTT
v_gene: TRBV27; j_gene: TRBJ1-5; len: 13; abundance: NA; d_gene: NA; CDR3aa: CASSLSEYQPQHF; CDR3nt: TGTGCCAGCAGTTTATCGGAATATCAGCCCCAGCATTTT
v_gene: TRBV19; j_gene: TRBJ2-1; len: 14; abundance: NA; d_gene: NA; CDR3aa: CASGYRGSYNEQFF; CDR3nt: TGTGCCAGTGGTTACCGGGGGTCCTACAATGAGCAGTTCTTC